This is a list of T cell receptor beta chains from one sample in a study of CD8+CD57+ T cells in acquired aplastic anemia. TCRdb redid the calling of the reads with MiXCR, one entry per CDR3 protein. The sample comprises some 200,000 distinct CDR3 sequences, about 59% of which are singletons, and approximately 32% rests with the top ten. The sample taken for sequencing was sorted CD4+, CD8+, or CD8+CD57+ T cells (not recorded which) from PBMCs. These receptors came from a human donor in good health. CDR3s include the opening cysteine and the closing phenylalanine or tryptophan. A D gene is named only where the DNA matches it firmly. The size of a clone is reported for some rows only, either as once, few or many, or as a class for expanded clones.

D	size	V	J	length	CDR3	DNA
-	-	TRBV10-3	TRBJ1-6	12	CATGEIGSPLHF	TGTGCCACGGGGGAGATCGGTTCACCCCTCCACTTT
TRBD2	-	TRBV6-1	TRBJ2-7	16	CASSEINSGGSYEQHF	TGTGCCAGCAGTGAAATTAATAGCGGGGGCTCCTACGAGCAGCACTTC
-	many	TRBV7-3	TRBJ2-3	13	CASSPRGENTQYF	TGTGCCAGCAGCCCACGAGGGGAGAATACGCAGTATTTT
-	-	TRBV7-2	TRBJ2-1	14	CASSSHSSYNEQFF	TGTGCCAGCAGCTCTCACAGTTCCTACAATGAGCAGTTCTTC
-	-	TRBV19	TRBJ1-2	12	CASNPGGHGYTF	TGTGCCAGTAACCCTGGGGGTCATGGCTACACCTTC
-	-	TRBV7-4	TRBJ1-3	19	CASILPGQGAVLVGNTIYF	TGTGCCAGCATCCTCCCGGGGCAGGGAGCGGTTTTGGTTGGAAACACCATATATTTT
-	once	TRBV24-1	TRBJ1-2	15	CATSDPTEGVYGYTF	TGTGCCACCAGTGATCCCACTGAAGGGGTCTATGGCTACACCTTC
-	many	TRBV9	TRBJ1-1	13	CASSVGDTTEAFF	TGTGCCAGCAGCGTAGGGGACACCACTGAAGCTTTCTTT
TRBD2	-	TRBV7-9	TRBJ2-3	15	CASSSLAGGSDTQYF	TGTGCCAGCAGCTCGCTAGCGGGGGGTTCAGATACGCAGTATTTT
-	-	TRBV10-3	TRBJ2-7	14	CAIVEERAHYEQYF	TGTGCCATTGTGGAAGAGAGGGCTCACTACGAGCAGTACTTC
-	many	TRBV2	TRBJ1-4	10	CASGWRELFF	TGTGCCAGCGGTTGGAGGGAACTGTTTTTT
-	-	TRBV20-1	TRBJ1-5	14	CSAPRQDPNQPQHF	TGCAGTGCGCCTCGACAGGACCCCAATCAGCCCCAGCATTTT
-	-	TRBV7-8	TRBJ2-7	15	CASSLPAGGYYEQYF	TGTGCCAGCAGCTTACCGGCAGGGGGGTACTACGAGCAGTACTTC
-	-	TRBV15	TRBJ2-7	12	CATGAGTYEQHF	TGTGCCACCGGGGCAGGGACCTACGAGCAGCACTTC
TRBD1	many	TRBV7-9	TRBJ2-1	16	CASSSLGQGGYNEQFF	TGTGCCAGCAGCTCACTAGGACAGGGGGGATACAATGAGCAGTTCTTC
-	-	TRBV7-9	TRBJ1-6	17	CASSLGAGSSYNSPLHF	TGTGCCAGCAGCTTAGGGGCAGGGAGCTCCTATAATTCACCCCTCCACTTT
-	-	TRBV6-6	TRBJ1-3	15	CASSGRQRSRDTIYF	TGTGCCAGCAGTGGCAGACAGAGAAGTAGGGACACCATATATTTT
-	many	TRBV5-1	TRBJ2-5	15	CASSSWGGLQETQYF	TGCGCCAGCAGCTCATGGGGAGGTCTTCAAGAGACCCAGTACTTC
-	-	TRBV10-2	TRBJ2-3	15	CASSGGRGSTDTQYF	TGCGCCAGCAGTGGAGGTAGAGGTAGCACAGATACGCAGTATTTT
TRBD2	-	TRBV4-3	TRBJ2-1	16	CASSRNEGLADNEQFF	TGCGCCAGCAGCCGAAACGAGGGACTAGCGGACAATGAGCAGTTCTTC
TRBD2	many	TRBV10-3	TRBJ2-3	15	CASKISGGVADTQYF	TGTGCCAGCAAGATATCGGGGGGGGTGGCAGATACGCAGTATTTT
-	once	TRBV7-9	TRBJ2-7	14	CATSTGRASYEQYF	TGTGCCACTAGTACCGGTCGCGCGTCCTACGAGCAGTACTTC
-	-	TRBV19	TRBJ1-1	13	CASSPRQQAEAFF	TGTGCCAGTAGTCCTCGACAGCAGGCTGAAGCTTTCTTT
-	-	TRBV5-1	TRBJ2-3	14	CASTSGGATDTQYF	TGCGCCAGCACTTCTGGCGGGGCAACAGATACGCAGTATTTT
-	-	TRBV12-3/TRBV12-4	TRBJ2-7	13	CASSLGRSTEQYF	TGTGCCAGCAGTCTTGGCCGGTCTACAGAGCAGTACTTC
-	few	TRBV15	TRBJ2-7	14	CATSRDMGGYEQYF	TGTGCCACCAGCAGGGACATGGGAGGCTACGAGCAGTACTTC
-	-	TRBV10-3	TRBJ1-5	14	CAISVQGFNQPQHF	TGTGCCATCAGTGTCCAGGGTTTCAATCAGCCCCAGCATTTT
-	-	TRBV9	TRBJ2-1	12	CASSWTTNEQFF	TGTGCCAGCAGCTGGACCACCAATGAGCAGTTCTTC
-	-	TRBV2	TRBJ1-6	15	CASRAGQLNNSPLHF	TGTGCCAGCAGGGCCGGACAGCTCAATAATTCACCCCTCCACTTT
-	many	TRBV7-9	TRBJ1-2	15	CASSLVAGKNYGYTF	TGTGCCAGCAGCTTAGTGGCAGGGAAGAACTATGGCTACACCTTC
TRBD1	-	TRBV7-9	TRBJ2-7	14	CASRGTGITWEQYF	TGTGCCAGCAGAGGGACAGGGATAACGTGGGAGCAGTACTTC
TRBD2	-	TRBV12-3/TRBV12-4	TRBJ2-1	16	CASSPGTSPTINEQFF	TGTGCCAGCAGTCCAGGGACTAGTCCTACAATCAATGAGCAGTTCTTC
-	once	TRBV7-9	TRBJ2-1	16	CASSPTDRSSYNEQFF	TGTGCCAGCAGCCCAACCGACAGGAGCTCCTACAATGAGCAGTTCTTC
TRBD2	-	TRBV10-2	TRBJ2-7	18	CASSPKRDYTFSAHEQYF	TGTGCCAGCAGCCCTAAGAGGGACTACACCTTTAGCGCCCACGAGCAGTACTTC
TRBD2	-	TRBV7-8	TRBJ2-7	19	CASSLVFGSGGVRTKEQYF	TGTGCCAGCAGCTTAGTTTTCGGGAGCGGGGGGGTACGGACAAAAGAGCAGTACTTC
-	-	TRBV7-2	TRBJ2-3	12	CASRFYSDTQYF	TGTGCCAGCAGGTTTTATTCAGATACGCAGTATTTT
-	-	TRBV12-3/TRBV12-4	TRBJ1-5	13	CASSLVTGQPQHF	TGTGCCAGCAGTTTAGTCACAGGCCAGCCCCAGCATTTT
TRBD1	-	TRBV24-1	TRBJ2-7	18	CATSDLLSLTGSPYEQYF	TGTGCCACCAGTGATTTGCTGTCCTTGACAGGGTCGCCCTACGAGCAGTACTTC
TRBD1	-	TRBV12-3/TRBV12-4	TRBJ2-7	15	CASSLWGTGFYEQYF	TGTGCCAGCAGTTTATGGGGGACAGGGTTCTACGAGCAGTACTTC
-	-	TRBV19	TRBJ2-7	13	CASSVGPGYEQYF	TGTGCCAGTAGTGTGGGCCCCGGATACGAGCAGTACTTC
-	-	TRBV6-6	TRBJ1-5	12	CASSSGDQPQHF	TGTGCCAGCAGTTCGGGGGATCAGCCCCAGCATTTT
TRBD2	-	TRBV5-4	TRBJ2-7	15	CASSNLAGASYEQYF	TGTGCCAGCAGCAATCTAGCGGGGGCCTCCTACGAGCAGTACTTC
TRBD1	-	TRBV24-1	TRBJ1-2	14	CATSDGTGARGYTF	TGTGCCACCAGTGATGGGACAGGGGCGCGGGGCTACACCTTC
-	-	TRBV9	TRBJ1-1	14	CASSVGQMNTEAFF	TGTGCCAGCAGCGTAGGACAGATGAACACTGAAGCTTTCTTT
TRBD2	many	TRBV19	TRBJ2-1	16	CASSILGEGRKNEQFF	TGTGCCAGTAGTATTCTAGGGGAGGGCCGTAAGAATGAGCAGTTCTTC
-	-	TRBV2	TRBJ2-5	8	CASSVQYF	TGTGCCAGCAGTGTACAGTACTTC
TRBD2	many	TRBV6-4	TRBJ2-1	17	CASSDSRLVAGSNEQFF	TGTGCCAGCAGTGACTCGAGGCTTGTAGCGGGGTCCAATGAGCAGTTCTTC
TRBD2	many	TRBV27	TRBJ2-7	15	CASSVLAGGVYEQYF	TGTGCCAGCAGTGTTTTAGCGGGAGGAGTTTACGAGCAGTACTTC
-	-	TRBV7-2	TRBJ1-5	13	CASSIRVNQPQHF	TGTGCCAGCAGCATCAGGGTCAATCAGCCCCAGCATTTT
-	many	TRBV6-5	TRBJ2-7	14	CASSYSGPYYEQYF	TGTGCCAGCAGTTACTCGGGACCGTATTACGAGCAGTACTTC
-	once	TRBV7-6	TRBJ2-3	14	CASSLRGFTDTQYF	TGTGCCAGCAGCCTACGGGGGTTCACAGATACGCAGTATTTT
-	-	TRBV9	TRBJ1-4	15	CASSATSGSNEKLFF	TGTGCCAGCAGCGCGACTAGCGGGAGTAATGAAAAACTGTTTTTT
-	-	TRBV20-1	TRBJ1-1	13	CSARGQPNTEAFF	TGCAGTGCTAGAGGACAGCCGAACACTGAAGCTTTCTTT